The 32 T cell receptor beta chains below all came from one sample that was sequenced in a study of identical twins. TCRdb fed the 5' RACE reads into MiXCR, producing one record per CDR3 protein. The sample consists of about 550,000 distinct CDR3 sequences, around 24% of them appearing once. These data also formed part of another study, on yellow fever vaccine responses in identical twins.

Sequencing was done on a sample of CD4+ T cells sorted from blood. The source is a woman aged 18-29 years in good health.

This clonotype has only a few counts. V gene TRBV12-3 or TRBV12-4 combines with J gene TRBJ1-2; 10 nucleotides agree with TRBD1. The length of the CDR3 is 14 residues. The junction had 4 bases not matched to a gene; V was cut back by 5 bases and J by 4 bases. The CDR3 here is CASSPDRGVYGYTF. CDR3 DNA: TGTGCCAGCAGTCCGGACAGGGGGGTCTATGGCTACACCTTC.

The chain combines TRBV20-1 with TRBJ2-3; 9 nucleotides agree with TRBD1. This CDR3 spans 14 amino acids. After removal of 5 bases from V and 5 bases from J, the junction contained 8 bases not matched to a gene. CDR1 is DFQATT, CDR2 SNEGSKA, per germline (reference sequence). This chain's CDR3 is CSAPGQGRGDTQYF. In DNA, the CDR3 is TGCAGTGCTCCCGGACAGGGGCGAGGAGATACGCAGTATTTT.

This chain connects TRBV5-1 to TRBJ2-5, with no clear D. V was cut by 0 bases and J by 0 bases, with 3 bases left in between. From germline, CDR1 is SGHRS and CDR2 YFSETQ. CDR3 length: 13 amino acids. CDR3 loop: CASSLDHQETQYF. The CDR3 DNA reads TGCGCCAGCAGCTTGGACCACCAAGAGACCCAGTACTTC. Combining the CDR3 with reference TRBV5-1 and TRBJ2-5 gives the whole variable domain KAGVTQTPRYLIKTRGQQVTLSCSPISGHRSVSWYQQTPGQGLQFLFEYFSETQRNKGNFPGRFSGRQFSNSRSEMNVSTLELGDSALYLCASSLDHQETQYFGPGTRLLVL.

This clonotype appeared a few times. This sequence joins TRBV27 and TRBJ2-1; TRBD2 matches 7 bases. Trimming at V came to 2 bases and at J to 3 bases, leaving 1 base not matched to a gene. CDR3 length: 14 residues. Germline-derived CDR1 and CDR2 are MNHEY and SMNVEV (reference sequence). CDR3: CASSLLAVYNEQFF. The CDR3 coding sequence is TGTGCCAGCAGTTTACTAGCGGTCTACAATGAGCAGTTCTTC.

The chain uses TRBV3-1 and TRBJ2-1, with 7 bases matching TRBD2. The CDR3 spans 13 residues. Trimming removed 1 base from V and 9 bases from J; junction bases left unmatched: 3. Looked up from germline, CDR1 is LGHDT and CDR2 is YNNKEL (reference sequence). The CDR3 DNA is TGTGCCAGCAGCCAAGGACTAGCTGGTGAGCAGTTCTTC. Amino acid sequence: CASSQGLAGEQFF.

The rearrangement uses TRBV7-9 and TRBJ1-1; no clear D. The CDR3 runs 15 residues. The V end lost 7 bases, the J end lost 1 base, and 16 bases lay between the germline ends. Germline V gene sequence: CDR1 SEHNR, CDR2 FQNEAQ (reference sequence). The CDR3 coding sequence is TGTGCCAGCAATCTTAAAACAGTCCAGAACACTGAAGCTTTCTTT. Translating gives CASNLKTVQNTEAFF.

This clonotype was detected only a few times. The chain has TRBV20-1 and TRBJ2-5; D not resolved. This CDR3 has 14 residues. The V end lost 3 bases, the J end lost 0 bases, and 11 bases lay between the germline ends. Germline CDR1 and CDR2: DFQATT and SNEGSKA (reference sequence). The CDR3 region has the DNA TGCAGTGCTAGTGCACCCAGGCACCAAGAGACCCAGTACTTC. It encodes CSASAPRHQETQYF.

The chain has TRBV20-1 and TRBJ2-5; D is perhaps TRBD1 (5 bases). Germline CDR1 DFQATT, CDR2 SNEGSKA (reference sequence). Trimming removed 6 bases from V and 2 bases from J, with 10 bases in between. The CDR3 contains 12 residues. This CDR3 is CSAGRQQETQYF. The DNA for the CDR3 is TGCAGTGCCGGGCGACAGCAAGAGACCCAGTACTTC.

This clonotype was counted between two and nine times. The chain combines TRBV14 with TRBJ1-6; TRBD1 agrees at 8 bases. Germline loops: CDR1 SGHDN, CDR2 FVKESK. Germline trimming cut 6 bases from V and 8 bases from J; bases unmatched to any gene: 9. This CDR3 has 15 amino acids. The CDR3 is CASRLMTGVDSPLHF. As DNA, the CDR3 is TGTGCCAGCAGACTTATGACAGGGGTAGATTCACCCCTCCACTTT.

The gene calls are TRBV20-1 and TRBJ2-1; the match to TRBD2 covers 7 bases. This CDR3 spans 15 amino acids. Germline values: CDR1 DFQATT, CDR2 SNEGSKA (reference sequence). The ends lost 2 bases at V and 1 base at J; junction bases unmatched: 5. CDR3 region: CSARPASGSYNEQFF. In nucleotides, the CDR3 is TGCAGTGCTAGACCCGCTAGCGGTTCCTACAATGAGCAGTTCTTC.

The rearrangement uses TRBV7-6 and TRBJ2-7; no definite D call. This CDR3 region has 13 residues. Looked up from germline, CDR1 is SGHVS and CDR2 is FNYEAQ. With 2 bases removed from V and 5 bases from J, the gap between germline ends came to 10 bases. The CDR3 protein is CASSLSSGNEQYF. The DNA for the CDR3 is TGTGCCAGCAGCTTATCGTCGGGCAACGAGCAGTACTTC.

This clonotype has a count of ten or more. The CDR3 sequence: CATSDPATGAENIQYF. In DNA, the CDR3 is TGTGCCACCAGTGATCCCGCCACAGGGGCAGAAAACATTCAGTACTTC. The V call is TRBV24-1, the J call TRBJ2-4; 7 positions match TRBD1. This CDR3 region has 16 residues. CDR1 and CDR2 from the germline V gene are KGHDR and SFDVKD. V shed 3 bases, J shed 5 bases, and the junction held 9 bases outside the gene matches.

This clonotype was counted between two and nine times. The chain has TRBV11-2 and TRBJ2-2; D possibly corresponds to TRBD2 (6 bases). The V end was cut by 1 base, the J end by 6 bases, with 9 bases between. CDR3 length equals 14 residues. Germline assignment: CDR1 SGHAT and CDR2 FQNNGV. The CDR3 DNA reads TGTGCCAGCAGCTTAGGTCTAGCGTCCGGGGAGCTGTTTTTT. Its translation: CASSLGLASGELFF.

The J gene is TRBJ1-2, the V gene TRBV7-6; 7 nucleotides line up with TRBD1. The V segment lost 0 bases and the J segment 7 bases; nucleotides outside the gene matches: 8. Germline lookup yields CDR1 SGHVS and CDR2 FNYEAQ. The CDR3 spans 15 residues. Here the CDR3 reads CASSLAEGARGGYTF. CDR3 DNA sequence: TGTGCCAGCAGCTTAGCGGAGGGGGCGCGGGGTGGCTACACCTTC.

In this sample, this clonotype turned up a few times. The genes are TRBV10-3 and TRBJ2-7; 9 bases are a match to TRBD1. Germline V gives CDR1 ENHRY, CDR2 SYGVKD. The CDR3 contains 12 residues. Unmatched junction bases numbered 2, after V lost 4 bases and J lost 7 bases. The CDR3, as DNA: TGTGCCATCAGTGGGACAGGGGTTGAGCAGTACGTC. Its protein is CAISGTGVEQYV.

This clonotype was seen a few times. J is TRBJ2-7 and V is TRBV21-1. TRBV21-1 is recorded as a pseudogene. The CDR3 is 15 residues long. The CDR3 loop is CASSKARVTHYEQYV. In nucleotides, the CDR3 is TGTGCCAGCAGCAAAGCGCGAGTTACTCATTACGAGCAGTACGTC.

The genes are TRBV7-9 and TRBJ2-5; 11 positions match TRBD2. Germline-derived CDR1 and CDR2 are SEHNR and FQNEAQ (reference sequence). The trim removed 4 bases at V and 2 bases at J, leaving 9 bases unmatched. The CDR3 extends over 17 amino acids. CDR3 bases: TGTGCCAGCAGCTCCCGAGGGACTAGCGGTGGGCAAGAGACCCAGTACTTC. Translation gives CASSSRGTSGGQETQYF.

V gene TRBV24-1 combines with J gene TRBJ2-3, with unresolved D. This CDR3 is 15 amino acids long. Deletions cut 4 bases from V and 0 bases from J, with 10 bases between. Per germline, CDR1 KGHDR and CDR2 SFDVKD. The CDR3 nucleotides are TGTGCCACCAGTGAAGGCGGCTTCAGCACAGATACGCAGTATTTT. Its translation: CATSEGGFSTDTQYF.

The chain joins TRBV27 to TRBJ2-3, with TRBD2 matching over 8 bases. There are 18 residues in the CDR3. Germline assignment: CDR1 MNHEY and CDR2 SMNVEV (reference sequence). The trim removed 3 bases at V and 1 base at J, leaving 12 bases unmatched. CDR3 bases: TGTGCCAGCAGTTTTTTAGCGGGGCCTCGGGAACGCACAGATACGCAGTATTTT. Translated, it gives CASSFLAGPRERTDTQYF.

This sequence joins TRBV20-1 and TRBJ1-3; D is possibly TRBD1 (6 bases). CDR3 length: 16 residues. From germline, CDR1 is DFQATT and CDR2 SNEGSKA (reference sequence). V dropped 0 bases and J dropped 1 base, with 13 bases sitting between them. CDR3 in amino acids: CSARDIGGGSGNTIYF. DNA of the CDR3: TGCAGTGCTAGAGATATAGGGGGTGGTTCTGGAAACACCATATATTTT.

The genes are TRBV12-3 or TRBV12-4 and TRBJ2-3; weak D call: TRBD2 (5 bases). V gave up 6 bases and J gave up 6 bases, with 22 bases separating them. This CDR3 region has 16 residues. The CDR3 protein is CASSDSSIAGGDTQYF. CDR3 nucleotide sequence: TGTGCCAGCAGCGATAGTTCGATTGCGGGTGGGGATACGCAGTATTTT.

This clonotype was detected many times. This sequence joins TRBV11-2 and TRBJ2-1, with 12 bases lining up with TRBD2. This CDR3 region has 14 residues. J lost 9 bases, V lost 5 bases, and 5 bases had no gene match. The germline CDR1 and CDR2 sequences are SGHAT and FQNNGV. The CDR3 nucleotides read TGTGCCAGCAGCCCTAGCGGGGGGGCCAGTGAGCAGTTCTTC. Amino acids: CASSPSGGASEQFF.

The genes are TRBV7-3 and TRBJ2-5, with TRBD2 matching over 7 bases. With 2 bases clipped from V and 5 bases from J, the junction kept 8 bases outside the gene matches. Germline CDR1 and CDR2: SGHTA and FQGTGA. This CDR3 region has 15 residues. Written as DNA, the CDR3 is TGTGCCAGCAGCTTAGGCCTTACTAGCGCGGAGACCCAGTACTTC. Translation: CASSLGLTSAETQYF.

This clonotype was observed many times. The J gene is TRBJ1-4, the V gene TRBV7-8, with D possibly being TRBD1 (6 bases). In germline, CDR1 is SGHVS, CDR2 FQNEAQ. The germline V and J ends were trimmed by 3 bases and 8 bases, with 16 bases remaining between them. The CDR3 totals 15 residues. CDR3 coding DNA: TGTGCCAGCAGCTTTAGTGGGACAAGTCAAGAAAAACTGTTTTTT. Its translation is CASSFSGTSQEKLFF.

This clonotype was found a few times. The rearrangement links TRBV10-3 to TRBJ2-3; no reliable D call. Germline assignment: CDR1 ENHRY and CDR2 SYGVKD. The CDR3 covers 14 residues. V was pared by 5 bases and J by 6 bases, with 15 bases between. CDR3: CAISRTVGEDTQYF. The CDR3 DNA sequence: TGTGCCATCAGTAGGACGGTGGGCGAGGATACGCAGTATTTT.

This clonotype has a handful of counts. This chain links TRBV29-1 with TRBJ2-1; no definite D call. V was pared by 7 bases and J by 2 bases, with 6 bases between. CDR1 is SQVTM, CDR2 ANQGSEA, per germline. The CDR3 length is 11 residues. CDR3 nucleotide sequence: TGCAGCGCCCACACCTACAATGAGCAGTTCTTC. Protein sequence: CSAHTYNEQFF.

This chain uses TRBV7-6 with TRBJ2-1; 9 positions agree with TRBD2. The trim removed 2 bases at V and 7 bases at J, leaving 9 bases unmatched. The germline V gene has CDR1 SGHVS and CDR2 FNYEAQ. The CDR3 has 16 residues. CDR3 in DNA: TGTGCCAGCAGCTTATCGTCGCGGGGGGGCCTAAATGAGCAGTTCTTC. This gives the protein CASSLSSRGGLNEQFF.

The rearrangement links TRBV27 to TRBJ2-1; no definite D call. The CDR3 contains 14 residues. V was shortened by 6 bases and J by 5 bases, with 14 bases between the two germline ends. Looked up from germline, CDR1 is MNHEY and CDR2 is SMNVEV (reference sequence). The CDR3 DNA reads as TGTGCCAGCAGAGTGGCGTTGGCTAACAATGAGCAGTTCTTC. Amino acid sequence: CASRVALANNEQFF.

The chain couples TRBV6-5 to TRBJ2-3; 7 nucleotides line up with TRBD2. V was pared by 2 bases and J by 2 bases, with 4 bases of the junction left unmatched. The germline CDR1 and CDR2 sequences are MNHEY and SVGAGI. This CDR3 is 15 amino acids long. CDR3 in amino acids: CASSYGGGYTDTQYF. Written as DNA, the CDR3 is TGTGCCAGCAGTTACGGGGGGGGATACACAGATACGCAGTATTTT.

The V gene is TRBV3-1, the J gene TRBJ2-2; D is uncertain. CDR1 and CDR2 from the germline V gene are LGHDT and YNNKEL (reference sequence). V was cut by 2 bases and J by 5 bases, with 6 bases left in between. The CDR3 is 13 residues long. The CDR3 here is CASSQTTTGELFF. CDR3 nucleotides: TGTGCCAGCAGCCAAACTACGACCGGGGAGCTGTTTTTT.

This clonotype was seen many times. This chain joins TRBV29-1 and TRBJ2-1, with TRBD1 matching 9 bases. The CDR3 loop spans 14 amino acids. CDR1 and CDR2 (germline): SQVTM, ANQGSEA. After removal of 7 bases from V and 5 bases from J, the junction contained 9 bases not matched to a gene. The DNA for the CDR3 is TGCAGCGCCAAAGCCGGGACAGGGAACAATGAGCAGTTCTTC. This sequence encodes CSAKAGTGNNEQFF.

V gene TRBV7-9 combines with J gene TRBJ2-5, with 7 bases lining up with TRBD2. V trimming: 3 bases; J trimming: 2 bases; junction bases outside the gene matches: 3. From germline, CDR1 is SEHNR and CDR2 FQNEAQ (reference sequence). This CDR3 is built from 14 residues. In DNA form, the CDR3 reads TGTGCCAGCAGCTTCGAGGGACTACAAGAGACCCAGTACTTC. This codes for CASSFEGLQETQYF.